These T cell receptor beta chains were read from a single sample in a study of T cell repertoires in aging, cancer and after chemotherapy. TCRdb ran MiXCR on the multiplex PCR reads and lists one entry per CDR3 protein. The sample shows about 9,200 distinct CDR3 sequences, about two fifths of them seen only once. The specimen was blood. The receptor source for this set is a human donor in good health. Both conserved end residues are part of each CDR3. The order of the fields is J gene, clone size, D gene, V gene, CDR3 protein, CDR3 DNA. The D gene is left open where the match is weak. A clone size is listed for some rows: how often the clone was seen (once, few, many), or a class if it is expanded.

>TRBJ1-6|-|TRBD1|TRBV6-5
CASSWDSTYNSPLHF
TGTGCCAGCAGTTGGGACAGCACCTATAATTCACCCCTCCACTTT
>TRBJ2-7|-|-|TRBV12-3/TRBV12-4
CASSETWPTYEQYF
TGTGCCAGCAGTGAGACTTGGCCTACCTACGAGCAGTACTTC
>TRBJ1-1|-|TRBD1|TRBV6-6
CASSYRGRTEAFF
TGTGCCAGCAGTTACAGGGGGCGCACTGAAGCTTTCTTT
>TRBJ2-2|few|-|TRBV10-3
CAISEDTPGTGELFF
TGTGCCATCAGTGAGGACACGCCAGGTACCGGGGAGCTGTTTTTT
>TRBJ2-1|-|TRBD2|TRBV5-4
CASSFSSGRANNEQFF
TGTGCCAGCAGCTTCTCTAGCGGGAGGGCCAACAATGAGCAGTTCTTC
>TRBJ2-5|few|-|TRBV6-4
CASSAGPQETQYF
TGTGCCAGCAGCGCGGGACCTCAGGAGACCCAGTACTTC
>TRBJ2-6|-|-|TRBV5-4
CASSLARAGANVLTF
TGTGCCAGCAGCTTGGCCAGGGCTGGGGCCAACGTCCTGACTTTC
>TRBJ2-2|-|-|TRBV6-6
CASSGSGTGELFF
TGTGCCAGCAGCGGGAGCGGGACCGGGGAGCTGTTTTTT
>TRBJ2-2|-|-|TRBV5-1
CASSLGAGELFF
TGCGCCAGCAGCTTAGGGGCCGGGGAGCTGTTTTTT
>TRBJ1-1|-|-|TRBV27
CASRIQGRTEAFF
TGTGCCAGCAGGATACAGGGACGCACTGAAGCTTTCTTT
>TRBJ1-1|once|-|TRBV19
CASTAYMNTEAFF
TGTGCCAGTACTGCTTACATGAACACTGAAGCTTTCTTT
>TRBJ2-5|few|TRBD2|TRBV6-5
CASRDTSGTMWETQYF
TGTGCCAGCAGGGACACTAGCGGGACTATGTGGGAGACCCAGTACTTC
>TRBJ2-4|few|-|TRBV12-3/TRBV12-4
CASSLGPSKNIQYF
TGTGCCAGCAGTTTAGGACCCTCCAAAAACATTCAGTACTTC
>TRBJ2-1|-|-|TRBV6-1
CASSEGWDRPYNEQFF
TGTGCCAGCAGTGAAGGTTGGGATCGCCCCTACAATGAGCAGTTCTTC
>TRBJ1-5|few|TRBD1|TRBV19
CASGDRASNQPQHF
TGTGCCAGTGGTGACAGGGCGAGCAATCAGCCCCAGCATTTT
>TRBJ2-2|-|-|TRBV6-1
CASIGGVTGELFF
TGTGCCAGCATCGGCGGGGTCACCGGGGAGCTGTTTTTT
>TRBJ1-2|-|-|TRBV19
CASSIDGYTF
TGTGCCAGTAGTATAGATGGCTACACCTTC
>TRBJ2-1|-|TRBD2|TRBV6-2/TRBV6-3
CASSYFGLAGGGEQFF
TGTGCCAGCAGTTATTTCGGACTAGCGGGAGGGGGTGAGCAGTTCTTC
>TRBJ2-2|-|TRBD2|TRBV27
CASSLSPAFSGRRTGELFF
TGTGCCAGCAGTTTATCTCCCGCCTTTAGCGGGAGACGTACCGGGGAGCTGTTTTTT
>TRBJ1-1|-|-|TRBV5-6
CASSFKAGRGIAAFF
TGTGCCAGCAGCTTTAAGGCCGGAAGGGGGATTGCAGCTTTCTTT
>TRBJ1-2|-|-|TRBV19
CASSIPGTNYGYTF
TGTGCCAGTAGTATCCCGGGAACTAACTATGGCTACACCTTC
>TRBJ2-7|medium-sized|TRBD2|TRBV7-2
CASSSVSGSTEPEQYF
TGTGCCAGCAGCTCAGTTAGCGGGAGCACTGAGCCTGAGCAGTACTTC
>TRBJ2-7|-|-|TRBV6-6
CASSYGTSRAYEQYF
TGTGCCAGCAGTTACGGAACCAGCAGGGCGTACGAGCAGTACTTC
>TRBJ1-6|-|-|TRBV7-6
CASSLDGDSPLHF
TGTGCCAGCAGCTTAGATGGGGATTCACCCCTCCACTTT